The 26 T cell receptor beta chains presented below share a single source sample, sequenced in a study of T cell clones after liver transplantation. Sequenced by immunoSEQ multiplex PCR; TCRdb stores in-frame clones only, minus some. The sample has 35,000 to 45,000 clones, about 86% seen once. The specimen was CD4+ T cells from blood, collected 24 months after liver transplant. The receptor source for this set is a human patient who received a liver transplant. Some T cells here may be from the graft donor.

The CDR3 DNA sequence: TGCGCCAGCAGCCCTACCACAGGGTTTGGAAACACCATATATTTT. Translating gives CASSPTTGFGNTIYF. This chain links TRBV5-1 with TRBJ1-3; D is possibly TRBD1 (6 bases). Per the germline V gene, CDR1 is SGHRS and CDR2 is YFSETQ. The CDR3 has 15 amino acids. The V and J ends lost 4 bases and 3 bases respectively, with 14 bases between them.

The chain combines TRBV18 with TRBJ1-1; 10 bases match TRBD1. J lost 1 base, V lost 6 bases, and 5 bases had no gene match. The length of the CDR3 is 15 residues. Germline loops: CDR1 KGHSH, CDR2 LQKENI. The CDR3 DNA reads TGTGCCAGCTCGCCCCGGACAGGGGGGAACACTGAAGCTTTCTTT. Encoded protein: CASSPRTGGNTEAFF.

This clone appeared a single time. The rearrangement links TRBV5-1 to TRBJ1-4, with 8 bases identical to TRBD1. Germline-derived CDR1 and CDR2 are SGHRS and YFSETQ. Losses at the gene ends were 4 bases for V and 14 bases for J; bases not matched to a gene: 16. The CDR3 consists of 15 residues. CDR3 DNA sequence: TGCGCCAGCAGCATTCGACAGGGGCTTTCTGATAAGCTGTTTTTT. This translates into CASSIRQGLSDKLFF.

This clone was seen a handful of times. This chain uses TRBV5-6 with TRBJ1-2; D is unresolved. This CDR3 comprises 19 residues. Trimming pared 1 base from V and 0 bases from J, leaving 22 bases between. Germline V lookup: CDR1 SGHDT, CDR2 YYEEEE. The CDR3, as DNA: TGTGCCAGCAGCTTGTTTGGAGGGCTCATTCAAAGCCCTAACTATGGCTACACCTTC. Translating it yields CASSLFGGLIQSPNYGYTF.

The J gene is TRBJ2-5, the V gene TRBV7-9; 9 bases map to TRBD1. The CDR3 is 14 amino acids. CDR1 is SEHNR, CDR2 FQNEAQ, per germline (reference sequence). Germline trimming cut 8 bases from V and 2 bases from J; bases unmatched to any gene: 6. CDR3 region: CASGGDRGQETQYF. CDR3 nucleotides: TGTGCCAGCGGGGGAGACAGGGGGCAAGAGACCCAGTACTTC.

The genes are TRBV6-1 and TRBJ2-2, with 9 bases lining up with TRBD1. The CDR3 totals 16 residues. Germline V CDR1 and CDR2: MNHNS, SASEGT. After removal of 4 bases from V and 4 bases from J, the junction contained 7 bases not matched to a gene. The CDR3 protein is CASSGQGVVSTGELFF. Written as DNA, the CDR3 is TGTGCCAGCAGTGGACAGGGGGTTGTTAGCACCGGGGAGCTGTTTTTT.

The chain recombines TRBV11-3 with TRBJ2-3; D might be TRBD2 (7 bases). Germline values: CDR1 SGHNT, CDR2 YENEEA. The CDR3 has 15 residues. Trimming shortened V by 5 bases and J by 2 bases, and 14 bases separated the two germline ends. The CDR3 nucleotides read TGTGCCAGCAGCCACGGGGGGCGTACCACAGATACGCAGTATTTT. Amino acids: CASSHGGRTTDTQYF.

By share, this clone counts as medium-sized (0.01 to 0.1%). V gene TRBV10-1 combines with J gene TRBJ2-7; D uncertain. The germline gives CDR1 WNHNN, CDR2 SYGVQD (reference sequence). Trimming shortened V by 2 bases and J by 3 bases, and 8 bases separated the two germline ends. CDR3 size: 13 residues. CDR3 sequence: CASSESSFYEQYF. The CDR3 nucleotides are TGCGCCAGCAGTGAGAGTAGTTTCTACGAGCAGTACTTC.

About this clone itself: One end of the junction fails to match germline, which may point to a read error. This chain connects TRBV19 to TRBJ1-5, with D unresolved. From germline, CDR1 is LNHDA and CDR2 SQIVND (reference sequence). This CDR3 contains 12 residues. The CDR3 is CASTIDHQPQHF. The DNA of the CDR3 is TGTGCCAGTACTATAGACCATCAGCCCCAGCATTTT.

In its sample, this clone was seen a few times. V usage is TRBV5-5 and J usage is TRBJ2-3; 9 bases are a match to TRBD2. The CDR3 consists of 15 residues. Looked up from germline, CDR1 is SGHKS and CDR2 is YYEKEE (reference sequence). The V segment lost 0 bases and the J segment 2 bases; nucleotides outside the gene matches: 1. CDR3 sequence: CASSLASGITDTQYF. Written as DNA, the CDR3 is TGTGCCAGCAGCTTGGCTAGCGGGATCACAGATACGCAGTATTTT.

This clone has only one observation. V usage is TRBV7-9 and J usage is TRBJ2-7; possibly TRBD1 for D (5 bases). V shed 2 bases and J shed 0 bases, with 11 bases lying between them. Looked up from germline, CDR1 is SEHNR and CDR2 is FQNEAQ (reference sequence). This CDR3 has 15 residues. The CDR3 loop reads CASSLRSTDSYEQYF. The CDR3 nucleotides are TGTGCCAGCAGCTTAAGATCGACAGACTCCTACGAGCAGTACTTC.

V gene TRBV5-1 combines with J gene TRBJ2-3, with D perhaps TRBD2 (5 bases). Trimming pared 6 bases from V and 0 bases from J, leaving 11 bases between. The CDR3 consists of 14 residues. Per germline, CDR1 SGHRS and CDR2 YFSETQ. CDR3 sequence: CASKAASSTDTQYF. The DNA of the CDR3 is TGCGCCAGCAAAGCGGCCTCTAGCACAGATACGCAGTATTTT.

V is TRBV6-5 and J is TRBJ1-1; perhaps TRBD1 as D (5 bases). V lost 6 bases, J lost 2 bases, and 13 bases lay in between. Per germline, CDR1 MNHEY and CDR2 SVGAGI. This CDR3 has 14 residues. The DNA of the CDR3 is TGTGCCAGCAGACCTGACAGTACAAACACTGAAGCTTTCTTT. Translated: CASRPDSTNTEAFF.

The chain combines TRBV9 with TRBJ2-6; D ambiguous. V shed 4 bases and J shed 0 bases, with 5 bases lying between them. Germline CDR1 reads SGDLS; CDR2 reads YYNGEE. The CDR3 contains 14 residues. The chain's CDR3 is CASSPDSGANVLTF. The CDR3 DNA reads as TGTGCCAGCAGCCCAGACTCTGGGGCCAACGTCCTGACTTTC.

This clone has a handful of counts. The genes are TRBV19 and TRBJ1-2, with 7 bases fitting TRBD1. Germline V gives CDR1 LNHDA, CDR2 SQIVND (reference sequence). The CDR3 is 14 residues long. V gave up 2 bases and J gave up 5 bases; unmatched junction bases: 5. For the CDR3, the DNA is TGTGCCAGTAGTATACCAGGGGGGGTATATGGCTACACCTTC. Amino acid sequence: CASSIPGGVYGYTF.

This clone was detected only once. The CDR3 coding sequence is TGTGCCACACAGCCTCCGGCGGGGTCGAGCTCCTACAATGAGCAGTTCTTC. Translating gives CATQPPAGSSSYNEQFF. The gene calls are TRBV19 and TRBJ2-1; TRBD2 is a possible D gene (6 bases). CDR1 is LNHDA and CDR2 is SQIVND in the germline V gene (reference sequence). This CDR3 is built from 17 residues. V lost 10 bases and J 0 bases, leaving 22 bases between the germline ends.

The CDR3, as DNA: TGTGCCAGCACCCTGCCCCCCATTTCGGGCGGGGAGCTGTTTTTT. It encodes CASTLPPISGGELFF. This rearrangement joins TRBV7-8 to TRBJ2-2; D call uncertain. The CDR3 contains 15 residues. Trimming removed 7 bases at V and 7 bases at J, with 19 bases between. CDR1 is SGHVS, CDR2 FQNEAQ, per germline.

DNA of the CDR3: TGTGCCAGCTCCGGCAATGAGCAGTTCTTC. Translated, it gives CASSGNEQFF. The chain has TRBV18 and TRBJ2-1, with D unclear. Germline V CDR1 and CDR2: KGHSH, LQKENI. Trimming pared 6 bases from V and 6 bases from J, leaving 3 bases between. The CDR3 is 10 amino acids.

On this clone itself: Other DNA variants within this sample encode the same CDR3. The rearrangement joins TRBV29-1 to TRBJ2-3, with 8 bases lining up with TRBD2. Looked up from germline, CDR1 is SQVTM and CDR2 is ANQGSEA. The CDR3 has 16 amino acids. V lost 1 base, J lost 5 bases, and 11 bases stayed unmatched. CDR3 in amino acids: CSVEVGWGGRKDTQYF. As DNA, the CDR3 is TGCAGCGTTGAAGTGGGTTGGGGCGGGAGGAAAGATACGCAGTATTTT.

V and J are TRBV2 and TRBJ2-7, with D maybe TRBD2 (5 bases). This CDR3 has 13 residues. With 7 bases removed from V and 3 bases from J, the gap between germline ends came to 13 bases. The germline CDR1 and CDR2 sequences are SNHLY and FYNNEI. CDR3 DNA sequence: TGTGCCAGCACCCTAGGACGGGGCTACGAGCAGTACTTC. Translating gives CASTLGRGYEQYF.

The chain has TRBV7-3 and TRBJ1-1; D uncertain. Deletions cut 4 bases from V and 0 bases from J, with 3 bases between. Germline lookup yields CDR1 SGHTA and CDR2 FQGTGA. The length of the CDR3 is 12 residues. CDR3 in amino acids: CASSYLNTEAFF. The DNA for the CDR3 is TGTGCCAGCAGCTACTTGAACACTGAAGCTTTCTTT.

The chain carries TRBV27 and TRBJ1-1; no clear D. The germline CDR1 and CDR2 sequences are MNHEY and SMNVEV (reference sequence). The CDR3 extends over 15 amino acids. V lost 2 bases to trimming and J lost 1 base, with 11 bases between them. CDR3 bases: TGTGCCAGCAGTTTAAGAAGAGCAGGGAACACTGAAGCTTTCTTT. Its protein is CASSLRRAGNTEAFF.

The chain recombines TRBV27 with TRBJ2-6, with D perhaps TRBD2 (5 bases). Between the trimmed V and J ends, which lost 6 bases and 3 bases, there was a span of 15 bases. The CDR3 sequence is 16 residues long. CDR1 is MNHEY and CDR2 is SMNVEV in the germline V gene (reference sequence). CDR3 in DNA: TGTGCCAGCAGCCGGTCCCCAGGAGGTGGGGCCAACGTCCTGACTTTC. As protein: CASSRSPGGGANVLTF.

This chain joins TRBV6-1 and TRBJ2-7; no reliable D call. V lost 5 bases to trimming and J lost 9 bases, with 14 bases between them. CDR1 is MNHNS, CDR2 SASEGT, per germline. The CDR3 runs 12 residues. CDR3 bases: TGTGCCAGCAGTACCCTGGAGTGGGTGCAGTACTTC. As protein: CASSTLEWVQYF.

The chain employs TRBV6-5 and TRBJ2-7; D is undetermined. V lost 5 bases and J 3 bases, leaving 14 bases between the germline ends. CDR1 and CDR2 (germline): MNHEY, SVGAGI. The length of the CDR3 is 14 residues. The CDR3 loop is CASSRASKDYEQYF. CDR3 bases: TGTGCCAGCAGTAGGGCTTCCAAAGACTACGAGCAGTACTTC.

This rearrangement joins TRBV6-1 to TRBJ2-1, with D unresolved. V was clipped by 4 bases and J by 3 bases, with 16 bases between them. The germline V gene has CDR1 MNHNS and CDR2 SASEGT. This CDR3 has 16 residues. The CDR3, as DNA: TGTGCCAGCAGTGCCATGTTGACGGAGAACTACAATGAGCAGTTCTTC. Translation: CASSAMLTENYNEQFF.